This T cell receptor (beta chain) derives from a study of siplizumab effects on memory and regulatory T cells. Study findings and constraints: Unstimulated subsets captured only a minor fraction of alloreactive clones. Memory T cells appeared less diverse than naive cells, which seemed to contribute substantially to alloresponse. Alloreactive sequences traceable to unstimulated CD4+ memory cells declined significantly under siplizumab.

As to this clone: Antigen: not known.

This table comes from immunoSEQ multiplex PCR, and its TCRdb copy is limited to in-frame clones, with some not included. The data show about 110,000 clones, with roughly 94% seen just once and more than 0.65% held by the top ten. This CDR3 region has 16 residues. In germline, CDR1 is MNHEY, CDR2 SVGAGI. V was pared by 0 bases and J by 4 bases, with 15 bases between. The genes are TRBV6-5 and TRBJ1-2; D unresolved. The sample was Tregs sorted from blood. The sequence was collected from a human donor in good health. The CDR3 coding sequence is TGTGCCAGCAGTTACTCGACAATGTACGGGGTCTATGGCTACACCTTC. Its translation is CASSYSTMYGVYGYTF.